A selection of T cell receptor beta chains follows, all from one sample in a study of identical twins. TCRdb re-derived calls from the 5' RACE reads in MiXCR, one entry per CDR3 protein. The table shows more than 650,000 distinct CDR3 sequences, with roughly 6% occurring only once. Sequenced: naive T cells sorted from blood. These receptors all come from a man younger than 30 in good health. Each CDR3 is given with its conserved first and last residue. Fields, in order: CDR3 protein, V gene.

cdr3_aa: CASSFGGARETQYF
v_call: TRBV5-1

cdr3_aa: CSASGGNTGELFF
v_call: TRBV20-1

cdr3_aa: CATSDTGTGIPEQFF
v_call: TRBV24-1

cdr3_aa: CSASVWVPGANVLTF
v_call: TRBV20-1

cdr3_aa: CASSGGLAGPFNEQFF
v_call: TRBV25-1

cdr3_aa: CSVSGTGGLNTEAFF
v_call: TRBV29-1

cdr3_aa: CASSPSAVANEQFF
v_call: TRBV5-1

cdr3_aa: CASSDGGVSHGYTF
v_call: TRBV9

cdr3_aa: CSATSGEMETQYF
v_call: TRBV20-1

cdr3_aa: CASSLAGRASTDTQYF
v_call: TRBV4-3

cdr3_aa: CASSLVRAGVFADTQYF
v_call: TRBV7-2

cdr3_aa: CSTRTGKNQPQHF
v_call: TRBV29-1

cdr3_aa: CASSKIPANTGELFF
v_call: TRBV27

cdr3_aa: CASSPPTSGRATEQFF
v_call: TRBV6-1

cdr3_aa: CASAGLAGAIGGELFF
v_call: TRBV4-3

cdr3_aa: CASSDNRGRIEYF
v_call: TRBV12-3/TRBV12-4

cdr3_aa: CASSLDRGLAVYNEQFF
v_call: TRBV12-3/TRBV12-4

cdr3_aa: CASSATHRGEHNEQFF
v_call: TRBV9

cdr3_aa: CASSLAHLGGDTEAFF
v_call: TRBV11-2

cdr3_aa: CSARAGGANTGELFF
v_call: TRBV20-1

cdr3_aa: CASRTTGQNFYNEQFF
v_call: TRBV5-8

cdr3_aa: CASSLGQGAPEAFF
v_call: TRBV27

cdr3_aa: CSASALARSSYNEQFF
v_call: TRBV20-1

cdr3_aa: CSARPHRAGSHF
v_call: TRBV20-1